These 22 T cell receptor beta chains share one sample of origin, sequenced in a study of blood T cells in healthy people across ages (dated by TCRdb to the mid-2010s). Library construction relied on 5' RACE. Sequencing instrument: Illumina HiSeq 2500. The second PCR ran for about 7 to 11 cycles and used a J-beta primer mix along with a sample-barcoded 5' primer. The raw public data were reprocessed by TCRdb itself: fastp quality trimming at Q25, MiXCR clonotype calling, in-frame beta chains only. Each entry is one CDR3 protein sequence, shown with its most common DNA and genes. In this sample the table shows about 1.4 million distinct CDR3 sequences, approximately 63% of which occur a single time. Over 5% of the sample is taken by the ten largest. Sequenced: blood. These receptors came from a man aged 18 to 30 in good health.

Comment on this clonotype: The junction differs from germline at one of its ends, possibly a read error. This chain joins TRBV6-2 or TRBV6-3 and TRBJ2-1; unclear D gene. Per germline, CDR1 MNHEY and CDR2 SVGEGT. The CDR3 is 13 residues long. CDR3 DNA: TGTGCCCGCAGTCCCCCCCCTATTAATGAGCAGTTCTTC. Protein: CARSPPPINEQFF.

This clonotype was observed a handful of times. The CDR3 protein is CASSLARGQGGSYEQYF. The DNA of the CDR3 is TGCGCCAGCAGCTTGGCCAGAGGCCAGGGGGGATCCTACGAGCAGTACTTC. The chain has TRBV5-1 and TRBJ2-7, with D tentatively TRBD1 (7 bases). This CDR3 is 17 amino acids long. The V end was cut by 0 bases, the J end by 1 base, with 17 bases between. CDR1 and CDR2 (germline): SGHRS, YFSETQ.

This chain uses TRBV3-1 with TRBJ2-3; D uncertain. Germline CDR1 is LGHDT and CDR2 is YNNKEL (reference sequence). CDR3 size: 16 residues. Trimming removed 3 bases at V and 0 bases at J, with 13 bases between. The CDR3 loop reads CASSQRSPISTDTQYF. The CDR3 nucleotides are TGTGCCAGCAGCCAGCGAAGCCCCATCAGCACAGATACGCAGTATTTT.

This clonotype was picked up a small number of times. The V and J genes are TRBV27 and TRBJ2-3, with TRBD1 identical over 10 bases. The CDR3 loop spans 15 amino acids. Trimming at V came to 6 bases and at J to 3 bases, leaving 6 bases not matched to a gene. The germline CDR1 and CDR2 sequences are MNHEY and SMNVEV (reference sequence). CDR3 region: CASSRDRGVTDTQYF. The CDR3 DNA sequence: TGTGCCAGCAGCCGGGACAGGGGTGTTACAGATACGCAGTATTTT.

This chain links TRBV6-5 with TRBJ1-4; TRBD1 is a possible D gene (6 bases). The CDR3 runs 13 residues. Between the trimmed V and J ends, which lost 1 base and 7 bases, there was a span of 7 bases. CDR1 is MNHEY and CDR2 is SVGAGI in the germline V gene. This CDR3 reads CASSYYRAEKLFF. In DNA form, the CDR3 reads TGTGCCAGCAGTTACTACAGGGCTGAAAAACTGTTTTTT.

This chain joins TRBV6-1 and TRBJ1-1, with D tentatively TRBD1 (5 bases). Trimming stripped 6 bases from V and 5 bases from J, with 10 bases between. Germline CDR1 MNHNS, CDR2 SASEGT. CDR3 size: 12 residues. CDR3 sequence reads: CASSAGKTEAFF. The CDR3 DNA reads as TGTGCCAGCAGCGCAGGGAAGACTGAAGCTTTCTTT.

The genes are TRBV10-3 and TRBJ1-1; 10 positions match TRBD1. The junction had 6 bases not matched to a gene; V was cut back by 2 bases and J by 6 bases. The CDR3 consists of 15 residues. Germline V CDR1 and CDR2: ENHRY, SYGVKD. The CDR3 sequence: CAISEGDRGIAEAFF. As DNA, the CDR3 is TGTGCCATCAGTGAGGGGGACAGGGGCATCGCTGAAGCTTTCTTT.

J is TRBJ1-2 and V is TRBV3-1; TRBD1 is a possible D gene (5 bases). This CDR3 has 15 residues. Germline CDR1 and CDR2: LGHDT and YNNKEL (reference sequence). V was pared by 2 bases and J by 10 bases, with 20 bases between. CDR3 region: CASSQPGGTDHYYTF. In DNA form, the CDR3 reads TGTGCCAGCAGCCAACCTGGAGGGACCGATCATTACTACACCTTC.

The chain joins TRBV3-1 to TRBJ2-7; 11 bases line up with TRBD2. The CDR3 is 16 amino acids. V was clipped by 4 bases and J by 6 bases; unmatched bases: 11. Germline assignment: CDR1 LGHDT and CDR2 YNNKEL (reference sequence). DNA of the CDR3: TGTGCCAGCAGCCCGAATCCGGGACTAGCGGATTGCGAGCAGTACTTC. Its translation: CASSPNPGLADCEQYF.

Written as DNA, the CDR3 is TGCAGCGTTGATGTCGGCGTTGAGCAGTTCTTC. It encodes CSVDVGVEQFF. V is TRBV29-1 and J is TRBJ2-1; D ambiguous. The germline V gene has CDR1 SQVTM and CDR2 ANQGSEA. The germline V and J ends were trimmed by 3 bases and 9 bases, with 9 bases remaining between them. There are 11 residues in the CDR3.

This clonotype was seen only a few times. The chain links TRBV4-1 to TRBJ2-7, with D unresolved. The V gene's germline CDR1 is MGHRA and CDR2 YSYEKL. The V end lost 8 bases, the J end lost 2 bases, and 25 bases lay between the germline ends. The CDR3 is 17 amino acids. The CDR3 spells CASAYQIGEETTYEQYF. DNA of the CDR3: TGCGCCAGCGCCTATCAAATCGGCGAGGAAACAACCTACGAGCAGTACTTC.

In this sample, this clonotype turned up a few times. The V call is TRBV20-1, the J call TRBJ2-2; D gene unclear. Between the trimmed V and J ends, which lost 8 bases and 1 base, there was a span of 8 bases. The CDR3 length is 12 residues. From germline, CDR1 is DFQATT and CDR2 SNEGSKA (reference sequence). DNA of the CDR3: TGCAGTCCTTACAAGAACACCGGGGAGCTGTTTTTT. Amino acid sequence: CSPYKNTGELFF.

The V and J genes are TRBV4-1 and TRBJ2-1; TRBD1 is a possible D gene (5 bases). This CDR3 region has 15 residues. Germline V gives CDR1 MGHRA, CDR2 YSYEKL. The V gene lost 5 bases and the J gene lost 8 bases, with 19 bases spanning the gap. CDR3 bases: TGCGCCAGCAGCAAGGCCCAAGGGGTTTTTGATGAGCAGTTCTTC. Protein: CASSKAQGVFDEQFF.

The chain employs TRBV11-2 and TRBJ1-1; TRBD1 aligns across 7 bases. The J segment lost 5 bases and the V segment lost 5 bases, leaving 8 bases of the junction unmatched. The CDR3 has 14 amino acids. Germline CDR1 reads SGHAT; CDR2 reads FQNNGV. The DNA for the CDR3 is TGTGCCAGCAGCGCTGACAGGGAGGGGACTGAAGCTTTCTTT. It is translated as CASSADREGTEAFF.

This clonotype was recorded once. This chain connects TRBV9 to TRBJ2-4; D possibly uses TRBD1 or TRBD2 (5 bases each). The J call may be incorrect, as the DNA end agrees better with TRBJ2-7. Germline V gives CDR1 SGDLS, CDR2 YYNGEE. This CDR3 comprises 14 residues. CDR3 sequence reads: CASSGYRDPYEQYF. In nucleotides, the CDR3 is TGTGCCAGCAGCGGATACCGGGACCCCTACGAGCAGTACTTC.

V is TRBV5-1 and J is TRBJ1-1; a possible D gene is TRBD1 (6 bases). There are 14 residues in the CDR3. Germline V gene data show CDR1 as SGHRS and CDR2 as YFSETQ. With 2 bases removed from V and 3 bases from J, the gap between germline ends came to 11 bases. In DNA form, the CDR3 reads TGCGCCAGCAGCTTCAGGGGTCTGGACACTGAAGCTTTCTTT. Its protein is CASSFRGLDTEAFF.

V is TRBV7-2 and J is TRBJ1-2; no firm D call. The ends were cut back, 0 bases at V and 8 bases at J, with 10 bases in the middle. The germline CDR1 and CDR2 sequences are SGHTA and FQGNSA. The CDR3 totals 13 residues. Here the CDR3 reads CASSLALPTGYTF. The DNA for the CDR3 is TGTGCCAGCAGCTTAGCCCTACCTACGGGCTACACCTTC.

V gene TRBV6-6 combines with J gene TRBJ1-4, with D possibly matching TRBD1 (5 bases). This CDR3 has 15 residues. Germline V gene sequence: CDR1 MNHNY, CDR2 SVGAGI (reference sequence). Deletions cut 4 bases from V and 2 bases from J, with 11 bases between. DNA for the CDR3: TGTGCCAGCAGTTCGCCCAGGGCGACTAATGAAAAACTGTTTTTT. It encodes CASSSPRATNEKLFF.

The chain carries TRBV10-3 and TRBJ2-7, with 7 bases aligning to TRBD2. The V gene end was trimmed by 3 bases and the J gene end by 2 bases; junction bases not matched to a gene: 10. The CDR3 covers 16 residues. Germline values: CDR1 ENHRY, CDR2 SYGVKD. CDR3 nucleotide sequence: TGTGCCATCAGTGATCCGCTACTAGCGTCAACCTACGAGCAGTACTTC. The encoded protein is CAISDPLLASTYEQYF.

This clonotype has only one observation. V gene TRBV20-1 combines with J gene TRBJ2-1, with TRBD2 identical over 9 bases. This CDR3 has 14 residues. Germline CDR1 reads DFQATT; CDR2 reads SNEGSKA (reference sequence). The ends lost 3 bases at V and 5 bases at J; junction bases unmatched: 5. The CDR3 here is CSARAGGAHNEQFF. The CDR3 DNA is TGCAGTGCTAGGGCGGGGGGGGCGCACAATGAGCAGTTCTTC.

This chain uses TRBV4-1 with TRBJ2-3; 9 bases match TRBD2. J lost 3 bases, V lost 3 bases, and 16 bases had no gene match. Germline V gives CDR1 MGHRA, CDR2 YSYEKL. CDR3 length: 19 amino acids. The CDR3 protein is CASSQGFSGRLDGTDTQYF. Here the CDR3 DNA reads TGCGCCAGCAGCCAGGGCTTTAGCGGGAGACTGGACGGAACAGATACGCAGTATTTT.

The CDR3: CASKGPPETQYF. The CDR3 DNA reads TGTGCCAGCAAAGGCCCGCCAGAGACCCAGTACTTC. The chain carries TRBV6-2 or TRBV6-3 and TRBJ2-5; D is unresolved. Germline-derived CDR1 and CDR2 are MNHEY and SVGEGT. This CDR3 contains 12 residues. The V end lost 7 bases, the J end lost 4 bases, and 10 bases lay between the germline ends.